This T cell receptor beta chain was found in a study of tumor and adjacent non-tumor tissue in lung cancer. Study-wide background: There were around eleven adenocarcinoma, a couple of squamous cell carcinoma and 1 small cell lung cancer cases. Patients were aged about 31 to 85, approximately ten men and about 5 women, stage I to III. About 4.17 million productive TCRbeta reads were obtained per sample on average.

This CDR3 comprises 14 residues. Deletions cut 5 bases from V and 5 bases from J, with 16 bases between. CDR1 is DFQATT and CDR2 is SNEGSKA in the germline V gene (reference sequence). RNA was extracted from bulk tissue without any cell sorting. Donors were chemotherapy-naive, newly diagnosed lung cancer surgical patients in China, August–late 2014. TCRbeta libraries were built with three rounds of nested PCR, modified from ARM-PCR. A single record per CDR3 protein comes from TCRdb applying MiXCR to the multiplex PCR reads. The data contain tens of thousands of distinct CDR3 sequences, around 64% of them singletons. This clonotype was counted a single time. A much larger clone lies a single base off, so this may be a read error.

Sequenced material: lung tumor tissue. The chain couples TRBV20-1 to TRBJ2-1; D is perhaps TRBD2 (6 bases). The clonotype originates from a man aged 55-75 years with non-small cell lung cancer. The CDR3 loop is CSALLTGADNEQFF. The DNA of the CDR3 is TGCAGTGCTTTACTAACGGGAGCGGACAATGAGCAGTTCTTC.